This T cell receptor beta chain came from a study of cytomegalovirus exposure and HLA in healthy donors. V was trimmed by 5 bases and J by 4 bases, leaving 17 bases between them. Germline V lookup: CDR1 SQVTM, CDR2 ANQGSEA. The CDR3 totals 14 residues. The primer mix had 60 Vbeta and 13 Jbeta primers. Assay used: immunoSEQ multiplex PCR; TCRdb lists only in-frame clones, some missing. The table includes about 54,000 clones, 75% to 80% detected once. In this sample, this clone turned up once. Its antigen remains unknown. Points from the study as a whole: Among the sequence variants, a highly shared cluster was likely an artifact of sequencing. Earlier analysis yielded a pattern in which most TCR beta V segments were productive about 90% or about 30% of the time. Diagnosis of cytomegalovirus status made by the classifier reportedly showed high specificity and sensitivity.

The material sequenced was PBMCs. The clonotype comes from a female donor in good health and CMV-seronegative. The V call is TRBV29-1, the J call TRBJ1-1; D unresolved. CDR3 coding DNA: TGCAGCGTTTTCCGACTACAAATGGGCACTGAAGCTTTCTTT. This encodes CSVFRLQMGTEAFF.